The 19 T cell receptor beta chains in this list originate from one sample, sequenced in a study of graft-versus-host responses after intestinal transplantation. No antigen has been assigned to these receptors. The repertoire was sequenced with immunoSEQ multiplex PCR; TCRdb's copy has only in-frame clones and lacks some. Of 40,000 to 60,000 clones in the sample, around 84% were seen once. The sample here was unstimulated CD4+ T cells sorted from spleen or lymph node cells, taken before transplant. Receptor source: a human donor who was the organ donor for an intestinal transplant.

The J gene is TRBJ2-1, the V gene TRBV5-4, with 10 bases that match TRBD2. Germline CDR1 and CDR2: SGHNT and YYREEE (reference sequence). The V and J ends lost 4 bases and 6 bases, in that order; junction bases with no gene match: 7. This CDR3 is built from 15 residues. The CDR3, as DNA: TGTGCCAGCAGCGCCCTAGCGGGAGTGAGCAATGAGCAGTTCTTC. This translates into CASSALAGVSNEQFF.

The CDR3 is CASSHGSQPYEQYF. CDR3 DNA: TGTGCCAGCAGTCACGGGAGCCAACCCTACGAGCAGTACTTC. V usage is TRBV28 and J usage is TRBJ2-7, with a tentative D call TRBD2 (6 bases). Trimming stripped 5 bases from V and 2 bases from J, with 13 bases between. Germline lookup yields CDR1 MDHEN and CDR2 SYDVKM. The CDR3 is made up of 14 amino acids. The whole variable domain, remainder taken from reference TRBV28 and TRBJ2-7, is DVKVTQSSRYLVKRTGEKVFLECVQDMDHENMFWYRQDPGLGLRLIYFSYDVKMKEKGDIPEGYSVSREKKERFSLILESASTNQTSMYLCASSHGSQPYEQYFGPGTRLTVT.

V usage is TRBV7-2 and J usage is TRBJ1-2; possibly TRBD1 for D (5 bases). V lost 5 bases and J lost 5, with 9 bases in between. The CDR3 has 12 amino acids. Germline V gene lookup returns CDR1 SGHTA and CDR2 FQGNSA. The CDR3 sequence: CASSPRGYGYTF. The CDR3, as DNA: TGTGCCAGCAGCCCAAGGGGTTATGGCTACACCTTC.

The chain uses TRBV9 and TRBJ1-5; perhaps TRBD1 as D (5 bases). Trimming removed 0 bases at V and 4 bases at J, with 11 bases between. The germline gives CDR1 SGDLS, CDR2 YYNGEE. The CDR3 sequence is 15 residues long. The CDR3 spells CASSVGGAGNQPQHF. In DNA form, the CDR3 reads TGTGCCAGCAGCGTAGGGGGCGCGGGGAATCAGCCCCAGCATTTT.

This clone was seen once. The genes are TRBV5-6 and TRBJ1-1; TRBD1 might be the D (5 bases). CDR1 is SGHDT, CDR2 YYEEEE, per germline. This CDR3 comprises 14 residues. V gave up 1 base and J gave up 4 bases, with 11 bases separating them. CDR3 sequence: CASSLYQGGTEAFF. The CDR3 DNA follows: TGTGCCAGCAGCTTGTACCAGGGAGGCACTGAAGCTTTCTTT.

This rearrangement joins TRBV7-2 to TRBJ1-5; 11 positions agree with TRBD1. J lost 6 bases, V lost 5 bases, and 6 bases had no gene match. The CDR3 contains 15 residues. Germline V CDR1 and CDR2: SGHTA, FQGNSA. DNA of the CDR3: TGTGCCAGCAGCCATGGACAGGGGGCGCCTCAGCCCCAGCATTTT. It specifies CASSHGQGAPQPQHF.

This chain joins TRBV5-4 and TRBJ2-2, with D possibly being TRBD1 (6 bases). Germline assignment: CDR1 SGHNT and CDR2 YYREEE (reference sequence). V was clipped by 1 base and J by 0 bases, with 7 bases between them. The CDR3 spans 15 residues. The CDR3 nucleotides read TGTGCCAGCAGCTTGAGGACAGCGAACACCGGGGAGCTGTTTTTT. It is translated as CASSLRTANTGELFF.

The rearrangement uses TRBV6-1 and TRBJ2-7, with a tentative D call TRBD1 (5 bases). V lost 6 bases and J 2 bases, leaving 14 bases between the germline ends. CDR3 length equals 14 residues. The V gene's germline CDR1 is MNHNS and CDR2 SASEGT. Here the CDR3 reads CASRDLTETYEQYF. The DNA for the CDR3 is TGTGCCAGCAGAGATTTGACAGAGACCTACGAGCAGTACTTC.

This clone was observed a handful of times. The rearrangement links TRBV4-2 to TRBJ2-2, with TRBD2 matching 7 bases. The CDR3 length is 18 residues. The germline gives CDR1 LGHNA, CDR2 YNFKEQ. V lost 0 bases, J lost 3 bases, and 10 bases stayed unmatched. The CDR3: CASSQDETSWLHTGELFF. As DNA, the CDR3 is TGTGCCAGCAGCCAAGATGAGACTAGCTGGCTACACACCGGGGAGCTGTTTTTT.

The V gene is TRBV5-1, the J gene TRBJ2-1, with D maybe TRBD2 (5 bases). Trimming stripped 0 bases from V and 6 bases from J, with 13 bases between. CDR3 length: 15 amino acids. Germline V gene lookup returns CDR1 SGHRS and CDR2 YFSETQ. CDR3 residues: CASSLVASPINEQFF. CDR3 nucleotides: TGCGCCAGCAGCTTGGTGGCTAGCCCGATCAATGAGCAGTTCTTC. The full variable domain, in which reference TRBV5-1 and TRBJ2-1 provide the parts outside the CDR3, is KAGVTQTPRYLIKTRGQQVTLSCSPISGHRSVSWYQQTPGQGLQFLFEYFSETQRNKGNFPGRFSGRQFSNSRSEMNVSTLELGDSALYLCASSLVASPINEQFFGPGTRLTVL.

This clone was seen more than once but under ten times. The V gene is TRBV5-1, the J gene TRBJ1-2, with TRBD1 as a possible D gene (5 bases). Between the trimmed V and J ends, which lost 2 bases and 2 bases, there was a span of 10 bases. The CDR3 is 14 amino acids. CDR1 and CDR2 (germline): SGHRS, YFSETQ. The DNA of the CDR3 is TGCGCCAGCAGCTTTTCCCCAGGGAACTATGGCTACACCTTC. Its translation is CASSFSPGNYGYTF.

The CDR3 coding sequence is TGTGCCAGCAGTGGGGGTCGGACAGTGAGAGGCTACACCTTC. The encoded protein is CASSGGRTVRGYTF. This chain connects TRBV6-1 to TRBJ1-2, with D possibly TRBD1 on 6 matching bases. V was trimmed by 4 bases and J by 8 bases, leaving 17 bases between them. The CDR3 is 14 amino acids. Germline lookup yields CDR1 MNHNS and CDR2 SASEGT.

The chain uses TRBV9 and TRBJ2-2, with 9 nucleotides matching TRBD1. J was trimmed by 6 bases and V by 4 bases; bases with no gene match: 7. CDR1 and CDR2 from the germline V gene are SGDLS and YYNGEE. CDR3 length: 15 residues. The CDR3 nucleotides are TGTGCCAGCAGCTACAGACAGGGGGTTCCCGGGGAGCTGTTTTTT. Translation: CASSYRQGVPGELFF.

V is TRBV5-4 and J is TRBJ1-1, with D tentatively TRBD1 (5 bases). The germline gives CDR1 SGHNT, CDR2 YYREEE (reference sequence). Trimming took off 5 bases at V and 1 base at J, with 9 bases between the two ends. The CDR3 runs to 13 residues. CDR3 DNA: TGTGCCAGCAGGCGGGACGGGAACACTGAAGCTTTCTTT. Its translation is CASRRDGNTEAFF.

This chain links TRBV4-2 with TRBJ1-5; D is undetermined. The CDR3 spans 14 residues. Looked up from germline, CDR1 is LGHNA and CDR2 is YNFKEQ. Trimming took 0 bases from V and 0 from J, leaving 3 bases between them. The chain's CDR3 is CASSQDFSNQPQHF. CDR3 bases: TGTGCCAGCAGCCAAGATTTTAGCAATCAGCCCCAGCATTTT.

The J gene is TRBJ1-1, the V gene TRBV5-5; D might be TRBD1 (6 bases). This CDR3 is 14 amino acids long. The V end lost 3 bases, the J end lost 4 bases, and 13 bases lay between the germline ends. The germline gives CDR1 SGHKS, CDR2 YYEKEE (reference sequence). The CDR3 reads CASSWTGTTTEAFF. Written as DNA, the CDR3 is TGTGCCAGCAGCTGGACGGGGACAACCACTGAAGCTTTCTTT.

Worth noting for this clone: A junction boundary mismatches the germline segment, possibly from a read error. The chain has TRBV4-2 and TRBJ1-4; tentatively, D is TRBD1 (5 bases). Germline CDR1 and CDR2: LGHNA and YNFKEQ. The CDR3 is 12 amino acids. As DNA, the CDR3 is TGTGCCAGCAGCCAAGTGGGGCAGGGCCCTGCCTTT. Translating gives CASSQVGQGPAF.

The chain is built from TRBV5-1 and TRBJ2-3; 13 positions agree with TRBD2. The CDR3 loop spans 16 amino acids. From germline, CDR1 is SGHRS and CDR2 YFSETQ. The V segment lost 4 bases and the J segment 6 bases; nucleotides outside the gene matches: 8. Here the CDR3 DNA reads TGCGCCAGCAGCAGAGGGACTAGCGGGGACCTTGATACGCAGTATTTT. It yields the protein CASSRGTSGDLDTQYF. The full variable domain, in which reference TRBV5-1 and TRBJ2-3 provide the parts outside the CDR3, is KAGVTQTPRYLIKTRGQQVTLSCSPISGHRSVSWYQQTPGQGLQFLFEYFSETQRNKGNFPGRFSGRQFSNSRSEMNVSTLELGDSALYLCASSRGTSGDLDTQYFGPGTRLTVL.

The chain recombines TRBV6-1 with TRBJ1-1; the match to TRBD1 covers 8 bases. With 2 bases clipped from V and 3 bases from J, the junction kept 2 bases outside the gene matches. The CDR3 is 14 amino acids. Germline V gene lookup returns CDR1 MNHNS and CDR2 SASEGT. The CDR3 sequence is CASSEPGQDTEAFF. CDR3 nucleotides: TGTGCCAGCAGTGAACCGGGACAGGACACTGAAGCTTTCTTT.